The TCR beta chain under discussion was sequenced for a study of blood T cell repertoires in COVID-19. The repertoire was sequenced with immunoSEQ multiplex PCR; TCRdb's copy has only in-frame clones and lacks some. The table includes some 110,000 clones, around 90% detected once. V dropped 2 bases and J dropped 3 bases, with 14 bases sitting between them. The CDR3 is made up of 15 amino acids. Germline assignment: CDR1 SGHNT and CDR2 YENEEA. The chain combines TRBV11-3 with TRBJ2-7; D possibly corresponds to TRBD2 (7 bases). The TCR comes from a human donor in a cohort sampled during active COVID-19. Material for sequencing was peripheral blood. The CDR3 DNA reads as TGTGCCAGCAGCTTACGGGGGGCAGGAATCTACGAGCAGTACTTC. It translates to CASSLRGAGIYEQYF.